Listed below are T cell receptor beta chains from one sample, sequenced in a study of blood T cell repertoires in COVID-19. The table came from immunoSEQ multiplex PCR; TCRdb's copy has only in-frame clones and leaves some out. The sample has 250,000 to 300,000 clones; 86% are singletons. Sequences were obtained from peripheral blood. These receptors originate from a woman in her twenties or thirties with COVID-19, enrolled during active disease. CDR3s include the opening cysteine and the closing phenylalanine or tryptophan. The D gene is left open where the match is weak. Where a row states a size, it is once, few, many or the class of an expanded clone; other rows omit it.

D gene	V gene	J gene	clone size	CDR3 DNA	CDR3 protein
TRBD1	TRBV6-5	TRBJ1-2	.	TGTGCCAGCAGTCCACAGGGGAACTATGGCTACACCTTC	CASSPQGNYGYTF
.	TRBV7-9	TRBJ1-4	once	TGTGCCAGCAGCTTATTCACAGCTAATGAAAAACTGTTTTTT	CASSLFTANEKLFF
.	TRBV13	TRBJ2-2	.	TGTGCCAGCAGTCCCGACACCGGGGAGCTGTTTTTT	CASSPDTGELFF
.	TRBV2	TRBJ2-3	.	TGTGCCAGCAGTGTTCGTGATACGCAGTATTTT	CASSVRDTQYF
.	TRBV7-8	TRBJ2-3	.	TGTGCCAGCAGCCTTGCCCGGGACTTTCTCCGGGATACGCAGTATTTT	CASSLARDFLRDTQYF
TRBD1	TRBV2	TRBJ2-5	.	TGTGCCAGCAGTGGAGGGACAGATCAAGAGACCCAGTACTTC	CASSGGTDQETQYF
.	TRBV19	TRBJ1-5	.	TGTGCCAGTAGTATTGGGTGGGGGGGCAATCAGCCCCAGCATTTT	CASSIGWGGNQPQHF
TRBD1	TRBV11-3	TRBJ2-1	.	TGTGCCAGCAGCTTCCACAGGGGCAATGAGCAGTTCTTC	CASSFHRGNEQFF
.	TRBV1	TRBJ1-5	few	TGCACCAGCAGCCATCCGAGGGGAGGTGGGAGTAATCAGCCCCAGCATTTT	CTSSHPRGGGSNQPQHF
.	TRBV7-8	TRBJ2-7	.	TGTGCCAGCAGCTTTTCTACCGAACACGAGCAGTACTTC	CASSFSTEHEQYF
.	TRBV7-2	TRBJ1-1	.	TGTGCCAGCAGTCAGGGAGGGAACACTGAAGCTTTCTTT	CASSQGGNTEAFF
.	TRBV28	TRBJ1-6	few	TGTGCCAGCAGAGCAGGTGGATCACCCCTCCACTTT	CASRAGGSPLHF
.	TRBV10-2	TRBJ1-4	.	TGCGCCAGCAGACCAAGCCAGGGAGGAAAACTGTTTTTT	CASRPSQGGKLFF
.	TRBV11-3	TRBJ2-1	.	TGTGCCAGCAGCTCAAGGGGGGGCAGGTACAATGAGCAGTTCTTC	CASSSRGGRYNEQFF
.	TRBV28	TRBJ2-3	.	TGTGCCAGCACAGCGCATGCAGTCACAGATACGCAGTATTTT	CASTAHAVTDTQYF
TRBD1	TRBV29-1	TRBJ2-7	.	TGCAGCGTGGGACAGGGTAACTACGAGCAGTACTTC	CSVGQGNYEQYF